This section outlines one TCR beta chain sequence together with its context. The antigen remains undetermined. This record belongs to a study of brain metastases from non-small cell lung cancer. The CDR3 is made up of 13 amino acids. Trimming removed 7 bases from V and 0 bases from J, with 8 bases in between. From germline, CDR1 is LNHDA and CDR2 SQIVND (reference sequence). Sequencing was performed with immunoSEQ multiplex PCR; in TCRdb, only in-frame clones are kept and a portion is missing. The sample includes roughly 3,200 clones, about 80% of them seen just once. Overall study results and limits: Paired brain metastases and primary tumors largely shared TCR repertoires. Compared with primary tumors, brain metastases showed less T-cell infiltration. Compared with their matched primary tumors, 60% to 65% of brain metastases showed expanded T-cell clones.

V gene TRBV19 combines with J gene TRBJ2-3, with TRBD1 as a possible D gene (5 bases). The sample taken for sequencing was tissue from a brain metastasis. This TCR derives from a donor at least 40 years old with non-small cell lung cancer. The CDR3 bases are TGTGCCAGTACAGGGTTAAGCACAGATACGCAGTATTTT. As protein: CASTGLSTDTQYF.